This entry lists 22 T cell receptor beta chains sequenced from one sample in a study of PD-L1 blockade in urothelial cancer. Data came from immunoSEQ multiplex PCR; TCRdb stores just in-frame clones and leaves some out. The profile shows around 92,000 clones, around 90% of them singletons. This sample's time point: pretreatment peripheral blood. Sequences were derived from PBMCs, sampled around atezolizumab (anti-PD-L1) treatment. The receptors were sampled from an elderly woman with urothelial cancer.

A few counts support this clone. The chain recombines TRBV7-9 with TRBJ2-4; 9 bases agree with TRBD1. V lost 5 bases to trimming and J lost 7 bases; unmatched junction nucleotides: 6. The germline V gene has CDR1 SEHNR and CDR2 FQNEAQ (reference sequence). The CDR3 is 14 residues long. As DNA, the CDR3 is TGTGCCAGCAGCGCAGCCGGGACAGGGAACATTCAGTACTTC. It codes for CASSAAGTGNIQYF.

This clone appeared once. The CDR3 sequence is CASGLALTGELFF. The CDR3 coding sequence is TGTGCCAGCGGGCTAGCACTCACCGGGGAGCTGTTTTTT. The chain employs TRBV9 and TRBJ2-2; D might be TRBD2 (5 bases). There are 13 residues in the CDR3. With 7 bases removed from V and 4 bases from J, the gap between germline ends came to 11 bases. Germline V gene lookup returns CDR1 SGDLS and CDR2 YYNGEE. Together with reference TRBV9 and TRBJ2-2, the CDR3 gives the full variable domain: DSGVTQTPKHLITATGQRVTLRCSPRSGDLSVYWYQQSLDQGLQFLIQYYNGEERAKGNILERFSAQQFPDLHSELNLSSLELGDSALYFCASGLALTGELFFGEGSRLTVL.

V gene TRBV11-1 combines with J gene TRBJ1-1; 10 bases are shared with TRBD1. With 5 bases clipped from V and 2 bases from J, the junction kept 5 bases outside the gene matches. Germline CDR1 is SGHAT and CDR2 is FQDESV (reference sequence). CDR3 length: 15 residues. CDR3 DNA sequence: TGTGCCAGCAGCCCCAGGACAGGGGGAAACACTGAAGCTTTCTTT. This translates into CASSPRTGGNTEAFF.

The V and J genes are TRBV4-2 and TRBJ2-3; 11 nucleotides line up with TRBD2. The CDR3 runs to 17 residues. CDR1 is LGHNA and CDR2 is YNFKEQ in the germline V gene. With V trimmed by 3 bases and J by 1 base, 6 bases remained unmatched. Here the CDR3 reads CASSQRGTSGGTDTQYF. CDR3 nucleotide sequence: TGTGCCAGCAGCCAGCGGGGGACTAGCGGAGGCACAGATACGCAGTATTTT.

The genes are TRBV7-9 and TRBJ1-1; TRBD1 matches at 10 bases. Germline-derived CDR1 and CDR2 are SEHNR and FQNEAQ (reference sequence). V shed 4 bases and J 11 bases; nucleotides not matched to a gene: 16. This CDR3 comprises 16 residues. DNA of the CDR3: TGTGCCAGCAGCTCACCCTCCGGGACAGGGGACTCGAGGGCTTTCTTT. Its protein product is CASSSPSGTGDSRAFF.

This chain uses TRBV2 with TRBJ1-4, with 7 bases lining up with TRBD1. The CDR3 consists of 13 residues. The V segment lost 10 bases and the J segment 7 bases; nucleotides outside the gene matches: 9. Germline CDR1 SNHLY, CDR2 FYNNEI. In DNA, the CDR3 is TGTGCCATACAGGGGCAGGGGAGTGAAAAACTGTTTTTT. This translates into CAIQGQGSEKLFF.

This clone is classed as medium-sized. V usage is TRBV5-4 and J usage is TRBJ1-2; D might be TRBD1 (6 bases). This CDR3 spans 13 amino acids. Germline CDR1 and CDR2: SGHNT and YYREEE (reference sequence). V was cut by 4 bases and J by 4 bases, with 11 bases left in between. The CDR3 loop reads CASSREGGYGYTF. Written as DNA, the CDR3 is TGTGCCAGCAGCAGGGAAGGGGGCTATGGCTACACCTTC.

CDR3 region: CASSVGNSRLNEQFF. CDR3 DNA: TGTGCCAGCAGCGTAGGTAACAGTAGGCTCAATGAGCAGTTCTTC. The chain is built from TRBV9 and TRBJ2-1; D unresolved. Trimming shortened V by 0 bases and J by 6 bases, and 13 bases separated the two germline ends. Germline CDR1 reads SGDLS; CDR2 reads YYNGEE. CDR3 length equals 15 residues.

The chain links TRBV5-1 to TRBJ2-3; 7 nucleotides match TRBD1. Trimming took 4 bases from V and 8 from J; bases not matched to a gene: 19. The length of the CDR3 is 17 residues. The germline V gene has CDR1 SGHRS and CDR2 YFSETQ. The CDR3 spells CASSLEGQAFGFATQYF. The CDR3 DNA sequence: TGCGCCAGCAGCCTAGAAGGACAGGCCTTCGGGTTTGCTACGCAGTATTTT.

The genes are TRBV28 and TRBJ2-7, with 9 bases aligning to TRBD2. The CDR3 loop spans 17 amino acids. Germline assignment: CDR1 MDHEN and CDR2 SYDVKM. V gave up 7 bases and J gave up 1 base; unmatched junction bases: 14. The CDR3 region has the DNA TGTGCCAGCACCTCCCGGCTAGCGGGATCGGGATCCTACGAGCAGTACTTC. Residues: CASTSRLAGSGSYEQYF.

CDR3 sequence: CASSNSGRAYEQYF. The CDR3 DNA is TGTGCCAGTAGTAATAGCGGGAGGGCCTACGAGCAGTACTTC. This chain uses TRBV28 with TRBJ2-7, with 11 bases lining up with TRBD2. Germline lookup yields CDR1 MDHEN and CDR2 SYDVKM. Trimming cost V 9 bases and J 2 bases; bases outside gene matches: 6. The CDR3 has 14 amino acids.

The chain joins TRBV30 to TRBJ2-1, with 7 bases lining up with TRBD2. The V and J ends lost 2 bases and 8 bases, in that order; junction bases with no gene match: 12. Per germline, CDR1 GTSNPN and CDR2 SVGIG (reference sequence). The CDR3 has 15 amino acids. Here the CDR3 DNA reads TGTGCCTGGAGTCATATCAGCGGGACGAGGTATGAGCAGTTCTTC. Translating gives CAWSHISGTRYEQFF.

The chain employs TRBV30 and TRBJ2-5; 10 bases align to TRBD2. Trimming cost V 0 bases and J 5 bases; bases outside gene matches: 6. This CDR3 is built from 15 residues. The germline gives CDR1 GTSNPN, CDR2 SVGIG (reference sequence). CDR3 in amino acids: CAWSVRSGRTETQYF. CDR3 nucleotides: TGTGCCTGGAGTGTACGTAGCGGGAGGACTGAGACCCAGTACTTC.

This clone was observed once. V is TRBV27 and J is TRBJ1-2; no definite D call. CDR1 and CDR2 (germline): MNHEY, SMNVEV (reference sequence). V lost 0 bases and J 8 bases, leaving 19 bases between the germline ends. The CDR3 totals 16 residues. CDR3 amino acids: CASSLSFTGSLGGYTF. CDR3 coding DNA: TGTGCCAGCAGTTTATCCTTCACCGGGAGCCTAGGAGGCTACACCTTC.

V is TRBV5-1 and J is TRBJ2-5, with TRBD2 as a possible D gene (6 bases). The CDR3 totals 14 residues. V dropped 0 bases and J dropped 1 base, with 7 bases sitting between them. Germline V gene lookup returns CDR1 SGHRS and CDR2 YFSETQ. CDR3 sequence: CASSLAGGQETQYF. Here the CDR3 DNA reads TGCGCCAGCAGCTTGGCCGGGGGCCAAGAGACCCAGTACTTC.

The chain carries TRBV18 and TRBJ2-1; the match to TRBD2 covers 9 bases. V dropped 1 base and J dropped 9; count of bases not matched to a gene: 13. The CDR3 runs 17 residues. Germline CDR1 KGHSH, CDR2 LQKENI. This CDR3 reads CASSPRISSGRVVEQFF. The CDR3 region has the DNA TGTGCCAGCTCACCACGGATAAGTAGCGGGAGAGTTGTTGAGCAGTTCTTC. The full variable domain, its missing parts supplied by reference TRBV18 and TRBJ2-1, is NAGVMQNPRHLVRRRGQEARLRCSPMKGHSHVYWYRQLPEEGLKFMVYLQKENIIDESGMPKERFSAEFPKEGPSILRIQQVVRGDSAAYFCASSPRISSGRVVEQFFGPGTRLTVL.

The V gene is TRBV10-3, the J gene TRBJ2-2, with 10 positions matching TRBD2. J lost 5 bases, V lost 9 bases, and 12 bases had no gene match. In germline, CDR1 is ENHRY, CDR2 SYGVKD. This CDR3 contains 16 residues. The CDR3 sequence: CAISDSGRTTTGELFF. As DNA, the CDR3 is TGTGCCATTTCTGATAGCGGGAGGACGACAACCGGGGAGCTGTTTTTT.

The V and J genes are TRBV2 and TRBJ1-4; 9 bases map to TRBD1. V gave up 5 bases and J gave up 8 bases; unmatched junction bases: 9. Per germline, CDR1 SNHLY and CDR2 FYNNEI. The CDR3 runs 15 residues. The DNA of the CDR3 is TGTGCCAGCAGTCTTACAGGGGGCGGAGGAGAAAAACTGTTTTTT. Translating gives CASSLTGGGGEKLFF.

This clone was detected only once. The genes are TRBV5-1 and TRBJ2-2, with D possibly being TRBD1 (5 bases). Per the germline V gene, CDR1 is SGHRS and CDR2 is YFSETQ. The CDR3 sequence is 12 residues long. Trimming pared 4 bases from V and 7 bases from J, leaving 8 bases between. CDR3 sequence (DNA): TGCGCCAGCAGCAAAGGGGACGGGGAGCTGTTTTTT. As protein: CASSKGDGELFF.

The chain uses TRBV7-8 and TRBJ2-3, with D maybe TRBD2 (6 bases). V lost 3 bases and J 5 bases, leaving 15 bases between the germline ends. Germline assignment: CDR1 SGHVS and CDR2 FQNEAQ. This CDR3 comprises 15 residues. Here the CDR3 reads CASSLAGNSRDTQYF. The CDR3 nucleotides are TGTGCCAGCAGCTTGGCGGGAAACTCGAGAGATACGCAGTATTTT. The full variable domain, in which reference TRBV7-8 and TRBJ2-3 provide the parts outside the CDR3, is GAGVSQSPRYKVAKRGQDVALRCDPISGHVSLFWYQQALGQGPEFLTYFQNEAQLDKSGLPSDRFFAERPEGSVSTLKIQRTQQEDSAVYLCASSLAGNSRDTQYFGPGTRLTVL.

The CDR3 nucleotides read TGTGCCAGCAGCTTAGGCCTGCCAGGGACCTACGAGCAGTACTTC. It yields the protein CASSLGLPGTYEQYF. The J gene is TRBJ2-7, the V gene TRBV7-2; D might be TRBD1 (5 bases). The CDR3 length is 15 residues. Germline V gene data show CDR1 as SGHTA and CDR2 as FQGNSA. V was cut by 1 base and J by 2 bases, with 12 bases left in between.

J is TRBJ2-4 and V is TRBV5-1; TRBD2 aligns across 16 bases. The CDR3 is 20 amino acids. Germline V gives CDR1 SGHRS, CDR2 YFSETQ. J was trimmed by 1 base and V by 3 bases; bases with no gene match: 10. CDR3 protein: CASSSGLAGGPELAKNIQYF. CDR3 nucleotide sequence: TGCGCCAGCAGCTCGGGACTAGCGGGAGGGCCGGAGTTGGCCAAAAACATTCAGTACTTC.